Following are 30 T cell receptor beta chains from one sample sequenced in a study of cytomegalovirus exposure and HLA in healthy donors (dated by TCRdb to the late 2010s). To prepare the library, the immunoSEQ multiplex PCR assay was applied. For the multiplex PCR, a mixture combining 60 forward primers for TCR Vbeta segments and 13 reverse primers for TCR Jbeta segments was used. TCRdb obtained this table from immuneACCESS and retained in-frame rearrangements with V and J assigned. These tables miss some clones; where compared with another copy, unresolved V genes account for less than half of the shortfall, and the remainder is unexplained. In this sample the table shows more than 200,000 clones, over 65% of which occur a single time. Clones ranked in the top ten supply over 1% of the sample. Sequenced: PBMCs. All receptors come from a human donor in good health.

The chain joins TRBV7-9 to TRBJ1-1, with TRBD1 matching over 9 bases. The CDR3 extends over 14 amino acids. Germline lookup yields CDR1 SEHNR and CDR2 FQNEAQ (reference sequence). Trimming cost V 5 bases and J 4 bases; bases outside gene matches: 5. The CDR3 sequence: CASSTGQGSTEAFF. DNA for the CDR3: TGTGCCAGCAGCACGGGACAGGGATCCACTGAAGCTTTCTTT.

This clone was recorded only once. Compared with germline, one end of the junction differs, possibly owing to a read error. The chain joins TRBV7-9 to TRBJ2-7; no clear D gene. The CDR3 runs to 12 residues. Germline V gene sequence: CDR1 SEHNR, CDR2 FQNEAQ (reference sequence). CDR3: CSSSWADGEQYF. CDR3 nucleotides: TGTTCCAGCAGCTGGGCAGATGGCGAGCAGTACTTC.

The chain couples TRBV28 to TRBJ1-3, with D unclear. Germline CDR1 MDHEN, CDR2 SYDVKM. The CDR3 totals 14 residues. V was clipped by 7 bases and J by 7 bases, with 17 bases between them. The CDR3 DNA reads TGTGCCAGCACCCCGGGGTGGGGAAGGAACACCATATATTTT. It is translated as CASTPGWGRNTIYF.

This clone was detected only a few times. The CDR3 DNA follows: TGTGCCAGCAGCCAAGACAGGGGCCCTAACTATGGCTACACCTTC. Its protein product is CASSQDRGPNYGYTF. The chain links TRBV6-1 to TRBJ1-2, with 8 bases that match TRBD1. CDR1 is MNHNS, CDR2 SASEGT, per germline. The CDR3 runs to 15 residues. The ends lost 6 bases at V and 0 bases at J; junction bases unmatched: 6.

The J gene is TRBJ1-5, the V gene TRBV28; D perhaps matches TRBD1 (6 bases). CDR1 and CDR2 (germline): MDHEN, SYDVKM. The CDR3 loop spans 16 amino acids. Trimming left V 3 bases short and J 3 bases short, with 15 bases between. DNA of the CDR3: TGTGCCAGCAGTTTTGTCAGGGGTTTTAACAATCAGCCCCAGCATTTT. Protein: CASSFVRGFNNQPQHF.

V gene TRBV29-1 combines with J gene TRBJ2-2; D gene ambiguous. The CDR3 loop spans 12 amino acids. CDR1 is SQVTM and CDR2 is ANQGSEA in the germline V gene. Trimming left V 4 bases short and J 8 bases short, with 11 bases between. CDR3 in amino acids: CSVAPGIGELFF. The CDR3 DNA reads TGCAGCGTTGCGCCGGGTATAGGGGAGCTGTTTTTT.

The V and J genes are TRBV30 and TRBJ2-5, with 11 bases fitting TRBD1. Germline V gene data show CDR1 as GTSNPN and CDR2 as SVGIG (reference sequence). The CDR3 length is 16 residues. V dropped 5 bases and J dropped 4; count of bases not matched to a gene: 12. The CDR3 protein is CAWGRTGGIFGETQYF. CDR3 bases: TGTGCCTGGGGACGGACAGGGGGCATTTTCGGAGAGACCCAGTACTTC.

The J gene is TRBJ2-7, the V gene TRBV7-9; TRBD2 matches at 7 bases. After removal of 5 bases from V and 2 bases from J, the junction contained 3 bases not matched to a gene. CDR3 size: 13 residues. From germline, CDR1 is SEHNR and CDR2 FQNEAQ (reference sequence). CDR3 in DNA: TGTGCCAGCAGCGCGGGGGTAACCTACGAGCAGTACTTC. Translation: CASSAGVTYEQYF.

The V call is TRBV11-2, the J call TRBJ1-3; D ambiguous. CDR1 SGHAT and CDR2 FQNNGV come from the germline V gene. Trimming stripped 11 bases from V and 4 bases from J, with 9 bases between. The CDR3 extends over 11 amino acids. CDR3 sequence: CAVLRGNTIYF. The DNA for the CDR3 is TGTGCCGTACTGAGGGGAAACACCATATATTTT.

The gene calls are TRBV19 and TRBJ2-3, with TRBD1 matching 9 bases. J gave up 7 bases and V 5 bases, and 19 bases lay outside the gene matches. CDR1 is LNHDA and CDR2 is SQIVND in the germline V gene (reference sequence). This CDR3 is built from 18 residues. The CDR3 here is CASSPRPGQGGGSNTQYF. CDR3 bases: TGTGCCAGTAGTCCGAGACCGGGACAGGGAGGAGGATCTAATACGCAGTATTTT. The full variable domain, its missing parts supplied by reference TRBV19 and TRBJ2-3, is DGGITQSPKYLFRKEGQNVTLSCEQNLNHDAMYWYRQDPGQGLRLIYYSQIVNDFQKGDIAEGYSVSREKKESFPLTVTSAQKNPTAFYLCASSPRPGQGGGSNTQYFGPGTRLTVL.

V usage is TRBV7-6 and J usage is TRBJ2-1; 8 bases align to TRBD2. The junction had 10 bases not matched to a gene; V was cut back by 5 bases and J by 7 bases. The CDR3 contains 15 residues. CDR1 SGHVS and CDR2 FNYEAQ come from the germline V gene. The CDR3 bases are TGTGCCAGCAGCCCAACAGCGGGAGTGGTAAATGAGCAGTTCTTC. Translated: CASSPTAGVVNEQFF.

The chain combines TRBV29-1 with TRBJ2-3; D is possibly TRBD2 (5 bases). The length of the CDR3 is 14 residues. Trimming cost V 3 bases and J 2 bases, with 12 bases left between them. CDR1 is SQVTM and CDR2 is ANQGSEA in the germline V gene. The CDR3 nucleotides read TGCAGCGTTGACGCGGACTTCCACACAGATACGCAGTATTTT. Its protein is CSVDADFHTDTQYF.

CDR3 amino acids: CASSFTGATNEKLFF. The CDR3 nucleotides are TGTGCCAGCAGCTTTACAGGGGCAACTAATGAAAAACTGTTTTTT. The chain is built from TRBV7-9 and TRBJ1-4; 7 bases are shared with TRBD1. There are 15 residues in the CDR3. The germline gives CDR1 SEHNR, CDR2 FQNEAQ (reference sequence). V shed 3 bases and J 0 bases; nucleotides not matched to a gene: 1.

Here the CDR3 DNA reads TGTGCCAGCAGAGTTAGCCAGGGCAGGGAAGACTATGGCTACACCTTC. Amino acid sequence: CASRVSQGREDYGYTF. This chain joins TRBV27 and TRBJ1-2, with a weak D call TRBD1 (5 bases). The CDR3 is 16 residues long. The ends were cut back, 6 bases at V and 3 bases at J, with 20 bases in the middle. The germline V gene has CDR1 MNHEY and CDR2 SMNVEV (reference sequence).

The J gene is TRBJ1-3, the V gene TRBV6-5; 7 bases are shared with TRBD1. V trimming: 6 bases; J trimming: 0 bases; junction bases outside the gene matches: 5. This CDR3 is built from 15 residues. Germline CDR1 MNHEY, CDR2 SVGAGI. This chain's CDR3 is CASSRRTGSGNTIYF. The CDR3 DNA is TGTGCCAGCAGCCGGCGGACAGGCTCTGGAAACACCATATATTTT.

The rearrangement links TRBV2 to TRBJ2-7; 10 nucleotides line up with TRBD1. J lost 7 bases, V lost 4 bases, and 7 bases had no gene match. Per germline, CDR1 SNHLY and CDR2 FYNNEI. The CDR3 length is 14 residues. The CDR3 protein is CASSVDRGPGEQYF. CDR3 DNA: TGTGCCAGCAGTGTTGACAGGGGGCCGGGGGAGCAGTACTTC.

This clone was seen a few times. The rearrangement uses TRBV29-1 and TRBJ1-2; 7 bases are a match to TRBD1. V gave up 2 bases and J gave up 8 bases; unmatched junction bases: 5. The CDR3 has 12 amino acids. Per the germline V gene, CDR1 is SQVTM and CDR2 is ANQGSEA. CDR3 DNA sequence: TGCAGCGTTGAACAGGGGGTAGGCGGCTACACCTTC. This sequence encodes CSVEQGVGGYTF.

The chain uses TRBV27 and TRBJ1-1; D is uncertain. Germline V CDR1 and CDR2: MNHEY, SMNVEV (reference sequence). Trimming shortened V by 5 bases and J by 4 bases, and 11 bases separated the two germline ends. This CDR3 has 13 residues. As DNA, the CDR3 is TGTGCCAGCAGTAGGAGGGTGAGCACTGAAGCTTTCTTT. Encoded protein: CASSRRVSTEAFF.

The V and J genes are TRBV5-4 and TRBJ2-3; 7 bases agree with TRBD2. This CDR3 has 17 residues. Germline V gene sequence: CDR1 SGHNT, CDR2 YYREEE (reference sequence). V was pared by 1 base and J by 0 bases, with 8 bases of the junction left unmatched. The CDR3 protein is CASSLILGGSSTDTQYF. For the CDR3, the DNA is TGTGCCAGCAGCTTGATCCTGGGCGGGAGTAGCACAGATACGCAGTATTTT.

This chain links TRBV18 with TRBJ2-3, with TRBD1 matching 9 bases. Germline lookup yields CDR1 KGHSH and CDR2 LQKENI. The trim removed 3 bases at V and 2 bases at J, leaving 6 bases unmatched. CDR3 length: 16 residues. CDR3 loop: CASSPRRTGDTDTQYF. For the CDR3, the DNA is TGTGCCAGCTCACCTCGACGGACAGGGGACACAGATACGCAGTATTTT.

The chain uses TRBV19 and TRBJ2-3; 13 bases are a match to TRBD2. V gave up 5 bases and J gave up 8 bases; unmatched junction bases: 4. Germline V gene lookup returns CDR1 LNHDA and CDR2 SQIVND (reference sequence). The CDR3 is made up of 14 amino acids. The CDR3 sequence: CASSQLAGGPTQYF. The DNA of the CDR3 is TGTGCCAGTAGTCAACTAGCGGGAGGGCCTACGCAGTATTTT. The whole variable domain, remainder taken from reference TRBV19 and TRBJ2-3, is DGGITQSPKYLFRKEGQNVTLSCEQNLNHDAMYWYRQDPGQGLRLIYYSQIVNDFQKGDIAEGYSVSREKKESFPLTVTSAQKNPTAFYLCASSQLAGGPTQYFGPGTRLTVL.

The chain carries TRBV7-6 and TRBJ2-2; a weak D match, TRBD1 (5 bases). The CDR3 sequence is 15 residues long. Trimming left V 1 base short and J 5 bases short, with 11 bases between. Germline CDR1 and CDR2: SGHVS and FNYEAQ. The DNA for the CDR3 is TGTGCCAGCAGCTTAGGGGGCGCGAGGACCGGGGAGCTGTTTTTT. This codes for CASSLGGARTGELFF.

The J gene is TRBJ1-4, the V gene TRBV2, with 9 bases aligning to TRBD1. J gave up 6 bases and V 6 bases, and 11 bases lay outside the gene matches. CDR3 length: 16 residues. Germline CDR1 and CDR2: SNHLY and FYNNEI. The CDR3, as DNA: TGTGCCAGCAGGCCGAGGACAGGGGACGGGGATGAAAAACTGTTTTTT. Its translation: CASRPRTGDGDEKLFF.

The rearrangement joins TRBV6-5 to TRBJ1-2; 8 bases line up with TRBD1. J gave up 8 bases and V 5 bases, and 4 bases lay outside the gene matches. This CDR3 has 12 residues. Germline V CDR1 and CDR2: MNHEY, SVGAGI. The CDR3 sequence: CASSRQGYGYTF. In nucleotides, the CDR3 is TGTGCCAGCAGTCGACAGGGGTACGGCTACACCTTC.

The chain has TRBV27 and TRBJ2-2; 7 bases align to TRBD2. The V segment lost 3 bases and the J segment 2 bases; nucleotides outside the gene matches: 6. Germline CDR1 is MNHEY and CDR2 is SMNVEV (reference sequence). The CDR3 has 16 residues. CDR3 loop: CASSFGGSANTGELFF. In nucleotides, the CDR3 is TGTGCCAGCAGTTTTGGCGGGAGCGCCAACACCGGGGAGCTGTTTTTT.

The chain links TRBV10-3 to TRBJ2-1; 9 nucleotides match TRBD2. V was clipped by 0 bases and J by 6 bases; unmatched bases: 6. Germline loops: CDR1 ENHRY, CDR2 SYGVKD. The CDR3 consists of 16 residues. CDR3: CAISESGLARGNEQFF. The CDR3 coding sequence is TGTGCCATCAGTGAGTCGGGACTAGCCCGGGGCAATGAGCAGTTCTTC.

The V call is TRBV7-9, the J call TRBJ2-1; 7 positions agree with TRBD1. The CDR3 runs to 15 residues. The V and J ends lost 1 base and 3 bases, in that order; junction bases with no gene match: 3. In germline, CDR1 is SEHNR, CDR2 FQNEAQ (reference sequence). The CDR3 region is CASSLGSGGYNEQFF. CDR3 bases: TGTGCCAGCAGCTTAGGGTCAGGGGGCTACAATGAGCAGTTCTTC.

The J gene is TRBJ2-5, the V gene TRBV4-3; 7 positions agree with TRBD1. The CDR3 contains 14 residues. The V segment lost 2 bases and the J segment 4 bases; nucleotides outside the gene matches: 4. The V gene's germline CDR1 is LGHNA and CDR2 YSLEER. The CDR3, as DNA: TGCGCCAGCAGCCAAAACAGGGGTTTAGAGACCCAGTACTTC. It codes for CASSQNRGLETQYF.

The chain joins TRBV16 to TRBJ1-2, with D unclear. The CDR3 is 15 amino acids. Germline V gene lookup returns CDR1 KGHSY and CDR2 FQNENV. V gave up 4 bases and J gave up 3 bases, with 15 bases separating them. The CDR3 nucleotides are TGTGCCAGCAGCCGGTTTGCGGTTAAGGACTATGGCTACACCTTC. It encodes CASSRFAVKDYGYTF.

This clone was detected only a few times. V usage is TRBV29-1 and J usage is TRBJ1-2; D unclear. From germline, CDR1 is SQVTM and CDR2 ANQGSEA. This CDR3 has 14 amino acids. The V end was cut by 1 base, the J end by 4 bases, with 13 bases between. CDR3: CSVEGRGRSYGYTF. DNA of the CDR3: TGCAGCGTTGAAGGGCGGGGAAGGAGCTATGGCTACACCTTC.